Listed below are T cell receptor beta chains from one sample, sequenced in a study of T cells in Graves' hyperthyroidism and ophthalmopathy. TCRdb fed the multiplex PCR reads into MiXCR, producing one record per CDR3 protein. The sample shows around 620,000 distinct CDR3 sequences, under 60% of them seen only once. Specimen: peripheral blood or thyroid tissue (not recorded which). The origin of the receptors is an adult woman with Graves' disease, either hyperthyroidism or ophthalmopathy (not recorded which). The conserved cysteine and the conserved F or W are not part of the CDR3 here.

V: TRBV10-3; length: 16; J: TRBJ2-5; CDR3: AITPRGQGSTGGETQY
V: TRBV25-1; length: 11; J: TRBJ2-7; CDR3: ASSSRDSYEQY
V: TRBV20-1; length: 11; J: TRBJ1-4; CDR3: SASSGFNEKLF
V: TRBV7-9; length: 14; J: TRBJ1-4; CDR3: ASSITHLAGGEKLF
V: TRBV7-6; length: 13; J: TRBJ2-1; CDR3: ASSLGPPLYNEQL
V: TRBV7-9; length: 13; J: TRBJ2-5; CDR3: ASSYLAQGLETQY
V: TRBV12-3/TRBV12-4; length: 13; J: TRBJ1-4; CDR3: ASSPTALGDEKLF
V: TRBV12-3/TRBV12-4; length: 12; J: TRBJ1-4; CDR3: ASSPQGGGEKLF
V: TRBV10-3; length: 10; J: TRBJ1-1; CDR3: AISGGRGEAF
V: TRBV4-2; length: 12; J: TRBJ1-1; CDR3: ASSWSRGHTEAF
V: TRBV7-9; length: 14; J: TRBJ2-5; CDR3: ASSFPGTRGSETQY
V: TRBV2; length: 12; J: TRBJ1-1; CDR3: ASSGQGRGTEAF
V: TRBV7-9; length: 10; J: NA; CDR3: ASKLVHNEQF
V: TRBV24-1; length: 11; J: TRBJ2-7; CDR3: ATRDGQSGEQY
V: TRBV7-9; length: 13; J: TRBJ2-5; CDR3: ASSTGQLIQETQY
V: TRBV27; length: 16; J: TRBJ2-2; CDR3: ATKTLAGGPGNTGELF
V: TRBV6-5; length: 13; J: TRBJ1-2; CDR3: ASRPPTGGRDGYT
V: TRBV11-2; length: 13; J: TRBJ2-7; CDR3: ASSLGLDYSYEQY
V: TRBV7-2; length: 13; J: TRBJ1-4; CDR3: ASSSQGAANEKLF
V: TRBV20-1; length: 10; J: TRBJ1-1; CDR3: SGEVAFTEAF
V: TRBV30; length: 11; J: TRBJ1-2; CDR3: ASNARQIYGYT
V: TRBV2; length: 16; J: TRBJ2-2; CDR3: ASSEMYVSARPGEELF
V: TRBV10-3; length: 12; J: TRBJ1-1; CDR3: AISGAGADTEAF
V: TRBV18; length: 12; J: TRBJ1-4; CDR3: ASSPQGEGEKLF
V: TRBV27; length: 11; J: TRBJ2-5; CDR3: ALWTSGQETQY
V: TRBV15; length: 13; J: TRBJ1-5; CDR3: ATSRSRELRQPQH
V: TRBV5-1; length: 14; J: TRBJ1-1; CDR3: ASSLRGGPTNTEAF
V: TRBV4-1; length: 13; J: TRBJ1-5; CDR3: ASSQEWGGNQPQH
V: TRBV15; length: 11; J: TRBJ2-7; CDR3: ATSREYYYEQY
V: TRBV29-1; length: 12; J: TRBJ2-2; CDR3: SRWTSRSTGELF